This is a list of T cell receptor beta chains from one sample in a study of T cell responses to AZD1222 COVID-19 vaccine. Here immunoSEQ multiplex PCR was the method, and the copy in TCRdb shows in-frame clones only, minus some. The table records tens of thousands of clones, roughly 87% of them present only once. The material sequenced was peripheral blood, taken on day 0 of AZD1222 vaccination. These receptors all come from an adult in good health. CDR3s include the opening cysteine and the closing phenylalanine or tryptophan. D genes are given only for firm matches. Not every row has a clone size; where given, it reads once, few, many or a size class.

j_call: TRBJ2-1
v_call: TRBV7-8
d_call: TRBD2
clone_size: -
cdr3_nt: TGTGCCAGCAGCTTACGGGAGGGCTCGGATGAGCAGTTCTTC
cdr3_aa: CASSLREGSDEQFF

j_call: TRBJ2-3
v_call: TRBV4-3
d_call: TRBD2
clone_size: -
cdr3_nt: TGCGCCAGCAGCCCCCAATCTACCGGGACTAGCGGGGGCACAGATACGCAGTATTTT
cdr3_aa: CASSPQSTGTSGGTDTQYF

j_call: TRBJ1-1
v_call: TRBV30
d_call: -
clone_size: -
cdr3_nt: TGTGCCTGGAGCTTGGGGGGGAACACTGAAGCTTTCTTT
cdr3_aa: CAWSLGGNTEAFF

j_call: TRBJ2-7
v_call: TRBV30
d_call: -
clone_size: -
cdr3_nt: TGTGCCTGGAGTGTTGGTAGCGGATCCTACGAGCAGTACTTC
cdr3_aa: CAWSVGSGSYEQYF

j_call: TRBJ1-5
v_call: TRBV9
d_call: -
clone_size: -
cdr3_nt: TGTGCCAGCAGCGGACTCCCACACCCGACGGAGAATCAGCCCCAGCATTTT
cdr3_aa: CASSGLPHPTENQPQHF

j_call: TRBJ1-1
v_call: TRBV7-9
d_call: -
clone_size: -
cdr3_nt: TGTGCCAGCAGCTTTGTCGGGATGAACACTGAAGCTTTCTTT
cdr3_aa: CASSFVGMNTEAFF

j_call: TRBJ1-2
v_call: TRBV5-6
d_call: -
clone_size: few
cdr3_nt: TGTGCCAGCAGCGCCGGTTATGGCTACACCTTC
cdr3_aa: CASSAGYGYTF

j_call: TRBJ2-7
v_call: TRBV10-3
d_call: TRBD2
clone_size: few
cdr3_nt: TGTGCCATCAGATCCGGGACTAGCTCCTACGAGCAGTACTTC
cdr3_aa: CAIRSGTSSYEQYF

j_call: TRBJ2-5
v_call: TRBV7-2
d_call: -
clone_size: -
cdr3_nt: TGTGCCAGCAGCGGACAGAGGGTAGAGACCCAGTACTTC
cdr3_aa: CASSGQRVETQYF

j_call: TRBJ2-2
v_call: TRBV11-3
d_call: -
clone_size: -
cdr3_nt: TGTGCCAGCAGCTTAGTGACCGCCTCCGGGGAGCTGTTTTTT
cdr3_aa: CASSLVTASGELFF

j_call: TRBJ1-2
v_call: TRBV19
d_call: -
clone_size: few
cdr3_nt: TGTGCCAGTAGCCCATCCGGGGGAGGGATATATTTAAACTATGGCTACACCTTC
cdr3_aa: CASSPSGGGIYLNYGYTF

j_call: TRBJ1-1
v_call: TRBV7-9
d_call: -
clone_size: -
cdr3_nt: TGTGCCAGCAGCTTAGCGTCGACTAACACTGAAGCTTTCTTT
cdr3_aa: CASSLASTNTEAFF

j_call: TRBJ2-2
v_call: TRBV29-1
d_call: TRBD1
clone_size: few
cdr3_nt: TGCAGCGTTCAACAGGGGTTCAACACCGGGGAGCTGTTTTTT
cdr3_aa: CSVQQGFNTGELFF

j_call: TRBJ2-3
v_call: TRBV27
d_call: -
clone_size: few
cdr3_nt: TGTGCCAGCAGTCCCGGGACTGCGGCAGATACGCAGTATTTT
cdr3_aa: CASSPGTAADTQYF

j_call: TRBJ2-3
v_call: TRBV2
d_call: TRBD1
clone_size: once
cdr3_nt: TGTGCCAGCAGTGATCTCCCCCAGGGGGCGGGGACAGATACGCAGTATTTT
cdr3_aa: CASSDLPQGAGTDTQYF

j_call: TRBJ2-3
v_call: TRBV24-1
d_call: -
clone_size: -
cdr3_nt: TGTGCCACCAGTGACACGAACACAGATACGCAGTATTTT
cdr3_aa: CATSDTNTDTQYF

j_call: TRBJ1-2
v_call: TRBV27
d_call: -
clone_size: -
cdr3_nt: TGTGCCAGCAGTTTATCCCTGGAAACGGGATTGAGGGAAGGCTACACCTTC
cdr3_aa: CASSLSLETGLREGYTF

j_call: TRBJ1-5
v_call: TRBV12-5
d_call: -
clone_size: -
cdr3_nt: TGTGCTAGTGGTTTGAGGCCAGGCCATCAGCCCCAGCATTTT
cdr3_aa: CASGLRPGHQPQHF